This T cell receptor beta chain was identified during a study of blood T cell repertoires in COVID-19. The CDR3 runs 15 residues. Trimming took 5 bases from V and 0 from J; bases not matched to a gene: 4. Germline V gene sequence: CDR1 MNHEY, CDR2 SVGAGI. Only in-frame clones appear in the TCRdb table, and some are missing; sequencing was by immunoSEQ multiplex PCR. The sample includes 140,000 to 150,000 clones, roughly 90% of them seen just once. This TCR derives from a woman in her twenties or thirties with acute COVID-19. This chain connects TRBV6-5 to TRBJ1-3; 7 nucleotides match TRBD1. Sequencing used PBMCs or T cells enriched from blood (not recorded which). The CDR3: CASSRSGGSGNTIYF. The CDR3 DNA reads as TGTGCCAGCAGTCGGTCAGGGGGCTCTGGAAACACCATATATTTT.